These T cell receptor beta chains were read from a single sample in a study of spatial heterogeneity in lung cancer. A single record per CDR3 protein comes from TCRdb applying MiXCR to the 5' RACE reads. The table includes 50,000 to 65,000 distinct CDR3 sequences, approximately 7% detected once. The material sequenced was PBMCs, taken at surgery. All receptors come from a female donor with early-stage non-small cell lung cancer. CDR3s include the opening cysteine and the closing phenylalanine or tryptophan. Each record gives: J gene, D gene, V gene, CDR3 protein. The D gene is left open where the match is weak.

j_gene: TRBJ2-3
d_gene: NA
v_gene: TRBV5-1
CDR3aa: CASSLAPGLDTQYF

j_gene: TRBJ2-7
d_gene: NA
v_gene: TRBV12-3/TRBV12-4
CDR3aa: CASSPDSSYEQYF

j_gene: TRBJ1-5
d_gene: NA
v_gene: TRBV2
CDR3aa: CASSDGRQPQHF

j_gene: TRBJ2-2
d_gene: NA
v_gene: TRBV11-1
CDR3aa: CASSTTGITGELFF

j_gene: TRBJ2-3
d_gene: TRBD1
v_gene: TRBV27
CDR3aa: CTSSWTGITDTQYF

j_gene: TRBJ2-7
d_gene: NA
v_gene: TRBV2
CDR3aa: CASSERLEQYF

j_gene: TRBJ2-3
d_gene: NA
v_gene: TRBV7-8
CDR3aa: CASSPGADTQYF

j_gene: TRBJ2-7
d_gene: NA
v_gene: TRBV7-6
CDR3aa: CASSRAQTYEQYF

j_gene: TRBJ1-2
d_gene: NA
v_gene: TRBV28
CDR3aa: CASRLLDRFNYGYTF

j_gene: TRBJ2-2
d_gene: TRBD1
v_gene: TRBV6-1
CDR3aa: CASNPGQGDTGELFF

j_gene: TRBJ2-5
d_gene: TRBD1
v_gene: TRBV5-1
CDR3aa: CASSLRTGRVGQRETQYF

j_gene: TRBJ2-7
d_gene: NA
v_gene: TRBV7-2
CDR3aa: CASSLRKGPYEQYF

j_gene: TRBJ2-7
d_gene: NA
v_gene: TRBV13
CDR3aa: CASSLMDNPLEQYF

j_gene: TRBJ2-7
d_gene: NA
v_gene: TRBV7-2
CDR3aa: CASNLGGYEQYF

j_gene: TRBJ2-3
d_gene: TRBD2
v_gene: TRBV9
CDR3aa: CASSAGLAGRWGTDTQYF

j_gene: TRBJ1-1
d_gene: NA
v_gene: TRBV3-1
CDR3aa: CASSQEWLMNTEAFF

j_gene: TRBJ2-6
d_gene: TRBD1
v_gene: TRBV5-4
CDR3aa: CASSLDRAGANVLTF

j_gene: TRBJ1-1
d_gene: NA
v_gene: TRBV5-1
CDR3aa: CASSTGWNTEAFF

j_gene: TRBJ1-5
d_gene: NA
v_gene: TRBV2
CDR3aa: CASIREGGDNQPQHF

j_gene: TRBJ2-3
d_gene: TRBD1
v_gene: TRBV2
CDR3aa: CATTGGIAGDTQYF

j_gene: TRBJ2-7
d_gene: TRBD1
v_gene: TRBV6-5
CDR3aa: CASSPRDRGSYEQYF

j_gene: TRBJ2-2
d_gene: NA
v_gene: TRBV5-1
CDR3aa: CASSFIEGELFF

j_gene: TRBJ2-3
d_gene: TRBD2
v_gene: TRBV2
CDR3aa: CASSEALSGAPTDTQYF

j_gene: TRBJ1-5
d_gene: NA
v_gene: TRBV10-3
CDR3aa: CAISESGYNQPQHF

j_gene: TRBJ1-6
d_gene: NA
v_gene: TRBV12-3/TRBV12-4
CDR3aa: CASNRDYNSPLHF

j_gene: TRBJ2-4
d_gene: NA
v_gene: TRBV6-2/TRBV6-3
CDR3aa: CASGTVKNIQYF

j_gene: TRBJ2-1
d_gene: TRBD2
v_gene: TRBV10-3
CDR3aa: CAISSAAGGLGDNEQFF

j_gene: TRBJ2-1
d_gene: NA
v_gene: TRBV20-1
CDR3aa: CSAPRTRGLIVEQFF

j_gene: TRBJ2-2
d_gene: NA
v_gene: TRBV7-2
CDR3aa: CASSLRPGELFF

j_gene: TRBJ2-5
d_gene: TRBD1
v_gene: TRBV28
CDR3aa: CASRSGGRAQYF

j_gene: TRBJ2-1
d_gene: NA
v_gene: TRBV18
CDR3aa: CASSPARNEQFF

j_gene: TRBJ1-2
d_gene: NA
v_gene: TRBV28
CDR3aa: CASSSGFTSYGYTF

j_gene: TRBJ2-3
d_gene: NA
v_gene: TRBV30
CDR3aa: CAWSGIASTDTQYF

j_gene: TRBJ2-2
d_gene: NA
v_gene: TRBV3-1
CDR3aa: CASSLMGLGTGELFF

j_gene: TRBJ2-7
d_gene: NA
v_gene: TRBV5-5
CDR3aa: CASSFIDRRYEQYF

j_gene: TRBJ2-5
d_gene: NA
v_gene: TRBV3-1
CDR3aa: CASSQDLSAGWAQYF

j_gene: TRBJ2-3
d_gene: NA
v_gene: TRBV24-1
CDR3aa: CATSDPIGRGSTDTQYF

j_gene: TRBJ2-3
d_gene: NA
v_gene: TRBV7-8
CDR3aa: CASSLAAGAWDTQYF

j_gene: TRBJ2-2
d_gene: NA
v_gene: TRBV4-2
CDR3aa: CASSQVGDTGELFF

j_gene: TRBJ1-5
d_gene: NA
v_gene: TRBV7-8
CDR3aa: CASSLAGHNQPQHF

j_gene: TRBJ2-7
d_gene: NA
v_gene: TRBV6-5
CDR3aa: CASSYSIAYEQYF

j_gene: TRBJ2-7
d_gene: TRBD2
v_gene: TRBV29-1
CDR3aa: CSVSGGESYEQYF

j_gene: TRBJ2-1
d_gene: NA
v_gene: TRBV9
CDR3aa: CASSVGKEQFF

j_gene: TRBJ1-1
d_gene: NA
v_gene: TRBV6-2/TRBV6-3
CDR3aa: CASSYGVEDTEAFF

j_gene: TRBJ2-3
d_gene: NA
v_gene: TRBV29-1
CDR3aa: CSGTEGADTQYF

j_gene: TRBJ1-1
d_gene: NA
v_gene: TRBV9
CDR3aa: CASSDRRARGGEAFF

j_gene: TRBJ2-5
d_gene: TRBD2
v_gene: TRBV30
CDR3aa: CAWGSGGAETQYF

j_gene: TRBJ1-4
d_gene: NA
v_gene: TRBV5-5
CDR3aa: CASSLVPGRNEKLFF

j_gene: TRBJ2-3
d_gene: NA
v_gene: TRBV5-6
CDR3aa: CASSLTPDTQYF

j_gene: TRBJ2-7
d_gene: NA
v_gene: TRBV2
CDR3aa: CASRLAYEQYF

j_gene: TRBJ2-4
d_gene: NA
v_gene: TRBV7-2
CDR3aa: CASSLGGWESPKNIQYF

j_gene: TRBJ1-2
d_gene: NA
v_gene: TRBV11-2
CDR3aa: CASSRGSGGYTF

j_gene: TRBJ2-3
d_gene: NA
v_gene: TRBV18
CDR3aa: CASSPGNTDTQYF